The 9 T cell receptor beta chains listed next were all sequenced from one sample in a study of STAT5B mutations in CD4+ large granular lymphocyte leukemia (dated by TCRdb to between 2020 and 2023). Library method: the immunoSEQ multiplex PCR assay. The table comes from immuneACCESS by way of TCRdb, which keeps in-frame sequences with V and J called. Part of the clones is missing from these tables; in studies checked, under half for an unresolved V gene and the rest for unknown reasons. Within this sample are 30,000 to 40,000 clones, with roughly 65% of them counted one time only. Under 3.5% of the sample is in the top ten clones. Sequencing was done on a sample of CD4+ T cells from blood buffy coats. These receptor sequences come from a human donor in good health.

CDR3 nucleotides: TGTGCCAGTAGTATTGGGCGCTCGAACACTGAAGCTTTCTTT. Protein sequence: CASSIGRSNTEAFF. This chain joins TRBV19 and TRBJ1-1; D gene uncertain. The CDR3 is made up of 14 amino acids. Trimming stripped 3 bases from V and 1 base from J, with 9 bases between. CDR1 and CDR2 from the germline V gene are LNHDA and SQIVND (reference sequence).

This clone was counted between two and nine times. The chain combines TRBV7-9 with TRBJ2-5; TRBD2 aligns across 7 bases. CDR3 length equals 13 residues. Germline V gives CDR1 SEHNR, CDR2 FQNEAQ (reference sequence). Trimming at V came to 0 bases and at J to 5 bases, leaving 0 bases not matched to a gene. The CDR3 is CASSLAGGETQYF. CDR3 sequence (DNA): TGTGCCAGCAGCTTAGCGGGAGGGGAGACCCAGTACTTC.

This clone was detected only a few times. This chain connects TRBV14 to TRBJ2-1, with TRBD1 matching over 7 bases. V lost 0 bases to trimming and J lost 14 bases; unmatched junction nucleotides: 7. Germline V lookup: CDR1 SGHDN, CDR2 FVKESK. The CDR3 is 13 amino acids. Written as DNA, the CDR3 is TGTGCCAGCAGCCAAGATCTTGTGACAGGGAAGTTCTTC. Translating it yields CASSQDLVTGKFF.

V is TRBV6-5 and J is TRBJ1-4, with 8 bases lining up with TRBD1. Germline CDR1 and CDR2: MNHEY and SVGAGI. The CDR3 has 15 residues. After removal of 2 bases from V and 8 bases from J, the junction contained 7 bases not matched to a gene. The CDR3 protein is CASSYRDRGGEKLFF. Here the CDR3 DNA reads TGTGCCAGCAGTTACCGAGACAGGGGAGGCGAAAAACTGTTTTTT.

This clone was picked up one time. This CDR3 reads CASSGTGGTEAFF. As DNA, the CDR3 is TGTGCCAGTAGCGGGACAGGGGGGACTGAAGCTTTCTTT. The chain recombines TRBV19 with TRBJ1-1; 11 nucleotides align to TRBD1. This CDR3 is built from 13 residues. Germline CDR1 is LNHDA and CDR2 is SQIVND (reference sequence). J lost 5 bases, V lost 6 bases, and 2 bases had no gene match.

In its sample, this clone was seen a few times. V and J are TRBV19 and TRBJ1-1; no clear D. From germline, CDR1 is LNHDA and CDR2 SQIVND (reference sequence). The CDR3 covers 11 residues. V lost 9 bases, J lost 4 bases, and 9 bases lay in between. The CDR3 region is CARVIGTEAFF. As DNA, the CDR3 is TGTGCCAGGGTGATCGGCACTGAAGCTTTCTTT.

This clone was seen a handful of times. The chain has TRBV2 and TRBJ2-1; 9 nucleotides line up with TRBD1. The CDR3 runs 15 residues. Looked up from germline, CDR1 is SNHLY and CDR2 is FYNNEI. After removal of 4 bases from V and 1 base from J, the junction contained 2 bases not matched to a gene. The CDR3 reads CASSAQGASYNEQFF. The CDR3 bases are TGTGCCAGCAGTGCACAGGGGGCGTCCTACAATGAGCAGTTCTTC.

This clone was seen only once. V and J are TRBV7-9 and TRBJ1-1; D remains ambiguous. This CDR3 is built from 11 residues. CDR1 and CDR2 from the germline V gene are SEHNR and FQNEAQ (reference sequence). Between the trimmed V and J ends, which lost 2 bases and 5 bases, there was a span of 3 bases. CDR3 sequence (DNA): TGTGCCAGCAGCTTAAATACTGAAGCTTTCTTT. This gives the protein CASSLNTEAFF.

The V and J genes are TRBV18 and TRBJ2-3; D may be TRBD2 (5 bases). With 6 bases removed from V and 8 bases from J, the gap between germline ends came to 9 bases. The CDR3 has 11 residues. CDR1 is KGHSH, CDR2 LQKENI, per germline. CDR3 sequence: CASSPEGTQYF. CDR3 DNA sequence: TGTGCCAGCTCCCCAGAGGGTACGCAGTATTTT.